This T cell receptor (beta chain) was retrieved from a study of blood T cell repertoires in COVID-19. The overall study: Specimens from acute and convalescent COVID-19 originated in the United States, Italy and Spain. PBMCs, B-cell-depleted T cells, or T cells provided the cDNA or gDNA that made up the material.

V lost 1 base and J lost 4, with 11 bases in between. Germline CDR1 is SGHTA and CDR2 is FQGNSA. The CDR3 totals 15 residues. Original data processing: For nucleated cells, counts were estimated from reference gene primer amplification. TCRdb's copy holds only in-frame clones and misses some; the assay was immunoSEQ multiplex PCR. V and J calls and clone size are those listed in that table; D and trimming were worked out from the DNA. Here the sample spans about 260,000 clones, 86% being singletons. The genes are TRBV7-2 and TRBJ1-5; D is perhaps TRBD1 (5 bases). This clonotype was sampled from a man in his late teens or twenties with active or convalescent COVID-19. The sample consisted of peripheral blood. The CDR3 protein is CASSLVDSLNQPQHF. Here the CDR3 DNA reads TGTGCCAGCAGCTTAGTCGACAGCTTAAATCAGCCCCAGCATTTT.